Listed here are 25 T cell receptor beta chains from one sample, sequenced in a study of molecular identifiers for immune sequencing clone quantification (dated by TCRdb to the late 2010s). Library prep was done by PCR. Reads for this sample came from a NextSeq 500. In TCRdb, the public reads were trimmed at Q25 with fastp and aligned with MiXCR, with productive beta chains retained. Every CDR3 protein is listed once, alongside the most common genes and DNA of its rows. The sample table lists some 100,000 distinct CDR3 sequences, 36% of them with a count of one. 4% to 5% of the sample is taken by the ten largest. Sequencing input: naive CD8+ T cells from blood, with Jurkat cell RNA spiked in. The intended sense of this specimen's cell subset or site label: FACS-sorted CD8+CD4-CCR7+CD45RA+ naive T cells. These receptors were taken from a human donor in good health. Some libraries in this study had Jurkat cell RNA spiked in.

Comments on this clonotype: A much bigger clone sits one base away, suggesting this may be a read error. This chain connects TRBV11-2 to TRBJ2-7; D is tentatively TRBD1 or TRBD2 (5 bases each). Germline V gene data show CDR1 as SGHAT and CDR2 as FQNNGV. This CDR3 spans 12 amino acids. Trimming pared 5 bases from V and 5 bases from J, leaving 10 bases between. The CDR3 nucleotides are TGTGCCAGCAGCCCCGGGGCCAACGAGCAGTACTTC. It translates to CASSPGANEQYF.

This clonotype was counted at least ten times. This chain connects TRBV29-1 to TRBJ2-7; 11 bases are shared with TRBD1. This CDR3 region has 14 residues. In germline, CDR1 is SQVTM, CDR2 ANQGSEA. With V trimmed by 3 bases and J by 5 bases, 6 bases remained unmatched. The CDR3 region is CSVDSGTGGDEQYF. The CDR3, as DNA: TGCAGCGTTGATTCAGGGACAGGGGGTGACGAGCAGTACTTC.

A remark on this clonotype: A read error may account for a junction end that differs from germline. The V gene is TRBV14, the J gene TRBJ2-2, with no clear D. Germline assignment: CDR1 SGHDN and CDR2 FVKESK. This CDR3 spans 14 amino acids. The CDR3 DNA is TGTGCCGGCAGCCAAGGATTGAACACCGGGGAGCTGTTTTTT. This encodes CAGSQGLNTGELFF.

This clonotype was seen a handful of times. The rearrangement joins TRBV9 to TRBJ2-5; D gene unclear. Germline-derived CDR1 and CDR2 are SGDLS and YYNGEE. This CDR3 spans 14 amino acids. The V end was cut by 4 bases, the J end by 2 bases, with 12 bases between. In DNA, the CDR3 is TGTGCCAGCAGCCCACCAACCCCTCAAGAGACCCAGTACTTC. Translating gives CASSPPTPQETQYF.

The chain combines TRBV28 with TRBJ2-4; 9 bases map to TRBD1. With 7 bases clipped from V and 11 bases from J, the junction kept 3 bases outside the gene matches. The CDR3 loop spans 11 amino acids. Per the germline V gene, CDR1 is MDHEN and CDR2 is SYDVKM. The CDR3 loop is CASMTGGFQYF. DNA for the CDR3: TGTGCCAGCATGACAGGGGGTTTTCAGTACTTC. The whole variable domain, remainder taken from reference TRBV28 and TRBJ2-4, is DVKVTQSSRYLVKRTGEKVFLECVQDMDHENMFWYRQDPGLGLRLIYFSYDVKMKEKGDIPEGYSVSREKKERFSLILESASTNQTSMYLCASMTGGFQYFGAGTRLSVL.

The chain employs TRBV11-2 and TRBJ1-1; D is uncertain. Germline CDR1 SGHAT, CDR2 FQNNGV. The CDR3 contains 14 residues. With 6 bases removed from V and 4 bases from J, the gap between germline ends came to 15 bases. The CDR3 loop is CASSYNLGRTEAFF. The CDR3, as DNA: TGTGCCAGCAGTTATAATTTGGGTCGCACTGAAGCTTTCTTT.

This clonotype occurred a few times. The J gene is TRBJ1-5, the V gene TRBV5-5; tentatively, D is TRBD1 (6 bases). CDR3 length equals 14 residues. Per germline, CDR1 SGHKS and CDR2 YYEKEE (reference sequence). The V gene lost 4 bases and the J gene lost 7 bases, with 15 bases spanning the gap. CDR3 DNA: TGTGCCAGCAGCGAAGAAACAGGGAACCAGCCCCAGCATTTT. It yields the protein CASSEETGNQPQHF.

This clonotype has just a few counts. The chain carries TRBV13 and TRBJ1-1, with D uncertain. The CDR3 sequence is 14 residues long. With 0 bases removed from V and 1 base from J, the gap between germline ends came to 6 bases. Germline V CDR1 and CDR2: PRHDT, FYEKMQ (reference sequence). This CDR3 is CASSLGEPNTEAFF. CDR3 sequence (DNA): TGTGCCAGCAGCTTAGGGGAACCGAACACTGAAGCTTTCTTT.

This clonotype occurred a few times. The CDR3 loop reads CASSLTPFDTQYF. CDR3 bases: TGTGCCAGCAGCTTAACCCCCTTCGATACGCAGTATTTT. The V and J genes are TRBV11-2 and TRBJ2-3; no clear D gene. Germline loops: CDR1 SGHAT, CDR2 FQNNGV. The CDR3 is made up of 13 amino acids. V lost 2 bases and J 6 bases, leaving 9 bases between the germline ends.

The CDR3 DNA reads TGTGCCAGTAGTATTGGTCTTAACGTCGAGCAGTACTTC. Translating it yields CASSIGLNVEQYF. V and J are TRBV19 and TRBJ2-7; no firm D call. The germline V gene encodes CDR1 LNHDA and CDR2 SQIVND (reference sequence). The CDR3 sequence is 13 residues long. The V gene lost 3 bases and the J gene lost 6 bases, with 12 bases spanning the gap.

Regarding this clonotype: It may be a read error: a sequence one base away is much more abundant. This chain uses TRBV28 with TRBJ2-4, with no clear D. Germline V gives CDR1 MDHEN, CDR2 SYDVKM. This CDR3 region has 17 residues. The DNA for the CDR3 is TGTGCCAGCAGTTTAGTTGACCTGACCATAGCCAAAAACATTCAGTCCTTC. Its protein is CASSLVDLTIAKNIQSF.

A word on this clonotype: One end of the junction does not line up with germline, which may come from a read error. The V call is TRBV6-2 or TRBV6-3, the J call TRBJ2-4; D is uncertain. CDR1 is MNHEY and CDR2 is SVGEGT in the germline V gene. The CDR3 runs 13 residues. This CDR3 reads CASSPMSKNVQYF. In DNA form, the CDR3 reads TGTGCCAGCAGCCCAATGTCCAAAAACGTTCAGTACTTC.

This clonotype was counted many times. The chain couples TRBV27 to TRBJ2-4, with D tentatively TRBD2 (5 bases). The V and J ends lost 0 bases and 6 bases respectively, with 12 bases between them. The CDR3 totals 15 residues. Germline V CDR1 and CDR2: MNHEY, SMNVEV (reference sequence). The CDR3 reads CASSLSDLAGNIQYF. The CDR3 DNA is TGTGCCAGCAGTTTATCGGACCTAGCTGGAAACATTCAGTACTTC.

The CDR3 sequence is CASSNLGRTRDSNNYGYTF. In DNA form, the CDR3 reads TGTGCCAGTAGTAACCTCGGTAGGACAAGGGACTCCAATAACTATGGCTACACCTTC. The chain links TRBV19 to TRBJ1-2; D might be TRBD1 (5 bases). V lost 4 bases to trimming and J lost 1 base, with 25 bases between them. The CDR3 sequence is 19 residues long. The V gene's germline CDR1 is LNHDA and CDR2 SQIVND (reference sequence).

This clonotype was counted between two and nine times. The chain uses TRBV19 and TRBJ2-2, with 14 positions matching TRBD2. CDR1 and CDR2 from the germline V gene are LNHDA and SQIVND (reference sequence). With V trimmed by 8 bases and J by 5 bases, 4 bases remained unmatched. There are 15 residues in the CDR3. DNA of the CDR3: TGTGCCAGTGTGACTAGCGGGAGGGGTACCGGGGAGCTGTTTTTT. This encodes CASVTSGRGTGELFF.

As to this clonotype: A much larger clone lies a single base off, so this may be a read error. The chain uses TRBV9 and TRBJ1-5, with TRBD1 identical over 7 bases. The CDR3 has 14 residues. Trimming removed 4 bases from V and 8 bases from J; junction bases left unmatched: 9. Germline lookup yields CDR1 SGDLS and CDR2 YYNGEE. CDR3 bases: TGTGCCAGCAGCCCGACAGGGTATATTGAGCCCCAGCATTTT. Translated, it gives CASSPTGYIEPQHF.

The chain joins TRBV6-2 or TRBV6-3 to TRBJ2-7; D uncertain. Trimming took 2 bases from V and 5 from J, leaving 16 bases between them. The V gene's germline CDR1 is MNHEY and CDR2 SVGEGT. The CDR3 extends over 15 amino acids. For the CDR3, the DNA is TGTGCCAGCAGTTACGTGGGCGCTCCCCTTGACGAGCAGTACTTC. Translation: CASSYVGAPLDEQYF.

This clonotype was counted between two and nine times. V is TRBV11-2 and J is TRBJ2-5; TRBD1 agrees at 10 bases. The germline gives CDR1 SGHAT, CDR2 FQNNGV. CDR3 length equals 15 residues. V was pared by 2 bases and J by 2 bases, with 2 bases of the junction left unmatched. The CDR3 sequence is CASSLTDRGQETQYF. In nucleotides, the CDR3 is TGTGCCAGCAGCTTAACGGACAGGGGGCAAGAGACCCAGTACTTC.

Turning to this clonotype: An end of the junction differs from the germline gene, which may be a read error. The J gene is TRBJ2-2, the V gene TRBV6-5; D remains ambiguous. The CDR3 is 13 amino acids. Looked up from germline, CDR1 is MNHEY and CDR2 is SVGAGI. The CDR3 coding sequence is TGTGCAAGCAGTTACCTGCGAAGCGGGGAGCTGTTTTTT. This encodes CASSYLRSGELFF.

The chain joins TRBV6-2 or TRBV6-3 to TRBJ2-5, with D possibly called TRBD1 or TRBD2 (5 bases each). Germline V lookup: CDR1 MNHEY, CDR2 SVGEGT. V gave up 5 bases and J gave up 5 bases, with 21 bases separating them. The CDR3 extends over 16 amino acids. CDR3 DNA sequence: TGTGCCAGCAGTGACCGGGACGATAGCTTCTTGGAGACCCAGTACTTC. Translating gives CASSDRDDSFLETQYF.

With regard to this clonotype: This CDR3 is missing its conserved last phenylalanine or tryptophan, likely due to a read error. The genes are TRBV20-1 and TRBJ2-1; TRBD1 matches 8 bases. Germline CDR1 reads DFQATT; CDR2 reads SNEGSKA (reference sequence). The V and J ends lost 4 bases and 7 bases, in that order; junction bases with no gene match: 12. The CDR3 length is 15 residues. The CDR3 DNA is TGCAGTGCTACCTTAGAGCCCGACAGGGGTAATGAGCAGTTCATC. Its translation: CSATLEPDRGNEQFI.

The rearrangement links TRBV10-3 to TRBJ2-1; 10 positions agree with TRBD1. J lost 6 bases, V lost 9 bases, and 8 bases had no gene match. Germline values: CDR1 ENHRY, CDR2 SYGVKD. The CDR3 runs to 14 residues. The CDR3 protein is CAMAGQGPFNEQFF. The CDR3 coding sequence is TGTGCCATGGCGGGACAGGGGCCCTTCAATGAGCAGTTCTTC.

This clonotype was observed a handful of times. This rearrangement joins TRBV4-1 to TRBJ2-3, with a possible D match to TRBD2 (6 bases). Between the trimmed V and J ends, which lost 0 bases and 1 base, there was a span of 11 bases. Germline assignment: CDR1 MGHRA and CDR2 YSYEKL. CDR3 length: 16 amino acids. The DNA of the CDR3 is TGCGCCAGCAGCCAAGAGTCGGGAGTGGGCACAGATACGCAGTATTTT. It encodes CASSQESGVGTDTQYF.

In this sample, this clonotype turned up many times. The rearrangement links TRBV7-2 to TRBJ2-7, with 7 bases that match TRBD2. The CDR3 runs to 16 residues. Germline trimming cut 2 bases from V and 2 bases from J; bases unmatched to any gene: 9. From germline, CDR1 is SGHTA and CDR2 FQGNSA. The CDR3 is CASSLRIAGVAYEQYF. In DNA form, the CDR3 reads TGTGCCAGCAGCTTACGGATAGCGGGCGTTGCCTACGAGCAGTACTTC.

Only a few counts were recorded for this clonotype. This chain links TRBV2 with TRBJ2-3; D call uncertain. CDR3 length: 14 amino acids. Germline V gene lookup returns CDR1 SNHLY and CDR2 FYNNEI. The V gene lost 3 bases and the J gene lost 4 bases, with 11 bases spanning the gap. CDR3 coding DNA: TGTGCCAGCAGTGATAGCTTCGGCGCAGATACGCAGTATTTT. It is translated as CASSDSFGADTQYF.